This entry is about one T cell receptor (beta chain). The CDR3 is made up of 16 amino acids. Germline-derived CDR1 and CDR2 are SGDLS and YYNGEE. V lost 0 bases to trimming and J lost 4 bases; unmatched junction nucleotides: 4. The source of the sample is a study of blood T cell repertoires in COVID-19. As for the study in general: The cDNA or gDNA used as material had been derived from T cells, B-cell-depleted T cells, or PBMCs.

How the authors handled the data: For nucleated cells, counts were estimated from reference gene primer amplification. The table came from immunoSEQ multiplex PCR; TCRdb's copy has only in-frame clones and leaves some out. V, J and clone size were drawn from that table, and D and trimming were deduced from the DNA. The table has 150,000 or so clones, more than 70% seen once. The clonotype originates from a woman in her fifties or sixties with acute or convalescent COVID-19. This rearrangement joins TRBV9 to TRBJ2-2; TRBD1 matches at 9 bases. The specimen sequenced was peripheral blood. This chain's CDR3 is CASSVEGTGFTGELFF. In DNA form, the CDR3 reads TGTGCCAGCAGCGTAGAGGGGACAGGGTTCACCGGGGAGCTGTTTTTT.